This T cell receptor (beta chain) derives from a study of cytomegalovirus exposure and HLA in healthy donors. Study-level results: A later analysis reported that several of the most significant clusters appeared to be linked to common viral pathogens, among them Epstein-Barr virus.

There are 16 residues in the CDR3. Germline V gene lookup returns CDR1 MDHEN and CDR2 SYDVKM. V gave up 6 bases and J gave up 9 bases; unmatched junction bases: 12. The PCR was carried out with 60 Vbeta primers and 13 Jbeta primers. Method: immunoSEQ multiplex PCR; TCRdb's copy keeps in-frame clones and lacks some. This sample carries about 120,000 clones, less than 10% of them seen once, and the ten largest clones take around 6%. A remark on this clone: Its matching antigen is unknown.

The TCR sequence derives from a middle-aged woman in good health and CMV-seropositive. J is TRBJ1-6 and V is TRBV28; 9 positions agree with TRBD1. Material for sequencing was PBMCs. In nucleotides, the CDR3 is TGTGCCAGCAGCCATAATTCGGGACAGGGCGTTTCACCCCTCCACTTT. It yields the protein CASSHNSGQGVSPLHF. Complete variable domain (other parts from reference TRBV28 and TRBJ1-6): DVKVTQSSRYLVKRTGEKVFLECVQDMDHENMFWYRQDPGLGLRLIYFSYDVKMKEKGDIPEGYSVSREKKERFSLILESASTNQTSMYLCASSHNSGQGVSPLHFGNGTRLTVT.